The 28 T cell receptor beta chains below come from one sample, sequenced in a study of spatial heterogeneity in lung cancer. Time point denoted: sample taken at primary tumor resection. In each case, whole RNA from tumor, nontumor lung or frozen PBMC was sequenced unsorted. TCRdb reprocessed the 5' RACE reads with MiXCR, giving one entry per CDR3 protein. The data show just under 95,000 distinct CDR3 sequences, about 12% seen once. The sequencing used PBMCs, collected at surgery. The receptors shown here come from a male donor with early-stage non-small cell lung cancer.

The CDR3 region is CASSQDVQGLAATQTTQYF. The CDR3 nucleotides are TGTGCCAGCAGCCAAGACGTTCAAGGACTAGCGGCTACACAGACTACGCAGTATTTT. J is TRBJ2-3 and V is TRBV3-1, with TRBD2 identical over 10 bases. With V trimmed by 0 bases and J by 8 bases, 17 bases remained unmatched. The germline V gene encodes CDR1 LGHDT and CDR2 YNNKEL (reference sequence). CDR3 length equals 19 residues.

This clonotype was seen many times. V and J are TRBV10-3 and TRBJ2-6, with 8 positions matching TRBD1. Germline V lookup: CDR1 ENHRY, CDR2 SYGVKD. V was clipped by 3 bases and J by 4 bases; unmatched bases: 11. This CDR3 spans 18 amino acids. CDR3 sequence: CAISEGGQGTPGANVLTF. The CDR3 nucleotides read TGTGCCATCAGTGAAGGCGGACAGGGTACTCCAGGGGCCAACGTCCTGACTTTC.

This clonotype was seen repeatedly, ten times or more. The V call is TRBV28, the J call TRBJ2-3, with 8 bases fitting TRBD1. Germline CDR1 is MDHEN and CDR2 is SYDVKM. The CDR3 extends over 14 amino acids. V lost 3 bases to trimming and J lost 4 bases; unmatched junction nucleotides: 3. This CDR3 is CASSLRQGSDTQYF. CDR3 sequence (DNA): TGTGCCAGCAGTTTGAGACAGGGGTCAGATACGCAGTATTTT.

V usage is TRBV6-6 and J usage is TRBJ1-1; D not certain. CDR3 length: 12 amino acids. Germline V CDR1 and CDR2: MNHNY, SVGAGI (reference sequence). V dropped 8 bases and J dropped 2 bases, with 9 bases sitting between them. This CDR3 is CASDQANTEAFF. CDR3 bases: TGTGCCAGCGATCAGGCAAACACTGAAGCTTTCTTT.

This clonotype occurred a few times. This sequence joins TRBV28 and TRBJ2-5; no clear D gene. Trimming stripped 6 bases from V and 1 base from J, with 9 bases between. The CDR3 contains 13 residues. Germline assignment: CDR1 MDHEN and CDR2 SYDVKM. CDR3 in DNA: TGTGCCAGCAGCACTCAGAGCCAAGAGACCCAGTACTTC. It specifies CASSTQSQETQYF.

The table lists this clonotype with many counts. V is TRBV29-1 and J is TRBJ2-7; the D call may be TRBD1 or TRBD2 (5 bases each). The CDR3 runs 13 residues. Trimming removed 1 base from V and 8 bases from J, with 15 bases in between. From germline, CDR1 is SQVTM and CDR2 ANQGSEA. The CDR3 here is CSVEVAGTTKQYF. The CDR3 DNA is TGCAGCGTTGAAGTCGCAGGGACCACTAAGCAGTACTTC.

This clonotype has a handful of counts. This chain connects TRBV10-3 to TRBJ2-2, with 9 bases aligning to TRBD2. The germline CDR1 and CDR2 sequences are ENHRY and SYGVKD. The CDR3 length is 17 residues. Unmatched junction bases numbered 6, after V lost 0 bases and J lost 4 bases. CDR3 protein: CAISESLGGRATGELFF. Here the CDR3 DNA reads TGTGCCATCAGTGAGTCACTTGGCGGGAGGGCCACCGGGGAGCTGTTTTTT.

This clonotype was counted a few times. Here the CDR3 reads CASRGGLGSPLHF. CDR3 DNA sequence: TGTGCCAGCAGAGGGGGGCTTGGTTCACCCCTCCACTTT. V gene TRBV25-1 combines with J gene TRBJ1-6; D may be TRBD1 (6 bases). Germline CDR1 is MGHDK and CDR2 is SYGVNS. The CDR3 consists of 13 residues. V was pared by 6 bases and J by 9 bases, with 12 bases between.

In its sample, this clonotype was seen a few times. The gene calls are TRBV28 and TRBJ2-3; either TRBD1 or TRBD2 may supply D (5 bases each). Germline V CDR1 and CDR2: MDHEN, SYDVKM. V was pared by 5 bases and J by 10 bases, with 13 bases between. CDR3 length: 12 amino acids. CDR3 sequence (DNA): TGTGCCAGCAGTCTCCGGATGGGACCGCAGTATTTT. Protein product: CASSLRMGPQYF.

J is TRBJ1-5 and V is TRBV9; TRBD1 is a possible D gene (5 bases). Trimming removed 4 bases from V and 3 bases from J, with 11 bases in between. Germline V CDR1 and CDR2: SGDLS, YYNGEE. This CDR3 region has 14 residues. The CDR3 reads CASSFGTVNQPQHF. The CDR3, as DNA: TGTGCCAGCAGCTTTGGGACGGTCAATCAGCCCCAGCATTTT.

This clonotype has only a few counts. The gene calls are TRBV3-1 and TRBJ2-5, with 7 bases aligning to TRBD1. This CDR3 contains 15 residues. V lost 4 bases to trimming and J lost 1 base; unmatched junction nucleotides: 6. Germline V gives CDR1 LGHDT, CDR2 YNNKEL (reference sequence). Written as DNA, the CDR3 is TGTGCCAGCAGCCGGGGACGACAGGGCCAAGAGACCCAGTACTTC. This translates into CASSRGRQGQETQYF.

This clonotype appeared a few times. J is TRBJ2-7 and V is TRBV7-2; 11 bases map to TRBD2. The CDR3 spans 15 residues. V was pared by 1 base and J by 4 bases, with 3 bases of the junction left unmatched. CDR1 and CDR2 (germline): SGHTA, FQGNSA. DNA of the CDR3: TGTGCCAGCAGCTTAGGGACTAGCGGGCCTTACGAGCAGTACTTC. Amino acid sequence: CASSLGTSGPYEQYF.

This clonotype turned up a few times. The CDR3 protein is CASRGTGIYNEQFF. The CDR3 nucleotides are TGTGCCAGCAGGGGGACGGGGATCTACAATGAGCAGTTCTTC. The chain links TRBV6-1 to TRBJ2-1; D assignment may be TRBD1 or TRBD2 (5 bases each). There are 14 residues in the CDR3. V was trimmed by 6 bases and J by 3 bases, leaving 12 bases between them. The V gene's germline CDR1 is MNHNS and CDR2 SASEGT.

The rearrangement links TRBV4-3 to TRBJ2-3; D is possibly TRBD2 (5 bases). The CDR3 extends over 16 amino acids. Trimming shortened V by 0 bases and J by 4 bases, and 14 bases separated the two germline ends. Germline V gene data show CDR1 as LGHNA and CDR2 as YSLEER. CDR3 in amino acids: CASSQDARGTADTQYF. The CDR3 coding sequence is TGCGCCAGCAGCCAAGATGCCCGGGGAACCGCAGATACGCAGTATTTT.

This clonotype has a count of ten or more. The chain couples TRBV28 to TRBJ2-7; TRBD2 matches 8 bases. The J segment lost 2 bases and the V segment lost 7 bases, leaving 7 bases of the junction unmatched. The CDR3 has 14 amino acids. Germline V lookup: CDR1 MDHEN, CDR2 SYDVKM. The CDR3 sequence: CASMSGRDPYEQYF. CDR3 nucleotide sequence: TGTGCCAGCATGTCCGGGAGGGACCCCTACGAGCAGTACTTC. The full variable domain, in which reference TRBV28 and TRBJ2-7 provide the parts outside the CDR3, is DVKVTQSSRYLVKRTGEKVFLECVQDMDHENMFWYRQDPGLGLRLIYFSYDVKMKEKGDIPEGYSVSREKKERFSLILESASTNQTSMYLCASMSGRDPYEQYFGPGTRLTVT.

V usage is TRBV10-3 and J usage is TRBJ2-3; 8 bases agree with TRBD2. Germline trimming cut 6 bases from V and 7 bases from J; bases unmatched to any gene: 15. This CDR3 region has 16 residues. Germline values: CDR1 ENHRY, CDR2 SYGVKD. The CDR3 coding sequence is TGTGCCATCAGGGAACCAGCGGGAGACGGCAGGAATACGCAGTATTTT. It is translated as CAIREPAGDGRNTQYF.

There are many counts of this clonotype. The chain recombines TRBV30 with TRBJ1-1, with D possibly TRBD1 on 5 matching bases. Germline assignment: CDR1 GTSNPN and CDR2 SVGIG (reference sequence). The V end lost 6 bases, the J end lost 1 base, and 15 bases lay between the germline ends. This CDR3 contains 14 residues. The CDR3 DNA reads as TGTGCCTGCGGGGGACCACCTAAGAACACTGAAGCTTTCTTT. It translates to CACGGPPKNTEAFF.

This clonotype was seen at least ten times. CDR3 in DNA: TGTGCCAGCAGTTACCCGCTTGCGGGGCTACGCACAGATACGCAGTATTTT. It encodes CASSYPLAGLRTDTQYF. This chain joins TRBV6-6 and TRBJ2-3, with D possibly matching TRBD2 (6 bases). Germline values: CDR1 MNHNY, CDR2 SVGAGI (reference sequence). The length of the CDR3 is 17 residues. V dropped 2 bases and J dropped 1 base, with 16 bases sitting between them.

This clonotype was seen a handful of times. The gene calls are TRBV7-9 and TRBJ1-3, with a tentative D call TRBD1 (5 bases). The CDR3 extends over 15 amino acids. Looked up from germline, CDR1 is SEHNR and CDR2 is FQNEAQ (reference sequence). Trimming left V 4 bases short and J 0 bases short, with 10 bases between. DNA of the CDR3: TGTGCCAGCAGCTGGTGGGGCCTCTCTGGAAACACCATATATTTT. This gives the protein CASSWWGLSGNTIYF.

The rearrangement joins TRBV5-1 to TRBJ2-3; a possible D gene is TRBD1 (6 bases). This CDR3 is 22 amino acids long. Trimming took 0 bases from V and 0 from J, leaving 29 bases between them. The germline V gene encodes CDR1 SGHRS and CDR2 YFSETQ. The CDR3 sequence is CASSLGRGRDGLTMGSTDTQYF. In DNA, the CDR3 is TGCGCCAGCAGCTTGGGCAGGGGAAGGGATGGCCTTACGATGGGGAGCACAGATACGCAGTATTTT.

This chain uses TRBV12-3 or TRBV12-4 with TRBJ2-5; 10 positions match TRBD2. V lost 7 bases to trimming and J lost 5 bases; unmatched junction nucleotides: 7. This CDR3 is 14 amino acids long. This CDR3 reads CASTEGLASETQYF. CDR3 nucleotide sequence: TGTGCCAGCACCGAGGGACTAGCGTCGGAGACCCAGTACTTC.

This clonotype came up a few times. The chain joins TRBV11-1 to TRBJ2-7; 7 bases are shared with TRBD1. V lost 5 bases to trimming and J lost 6 bases; unmatched junction nucleotides: 4. Per germline, CDR1 SGHAT and CDR2 FQDESV (reference sequence). This CDR3 region has 12 residues. In DNA form, the CDR3 reads TGTGCCAGCAGCAATGACAGGGCCGAGCAGTACTTC. It encodes CASSNDRAEQYF.

This clonotype was recorded a few times. CDR3 loop: CASSRDTEYTEAFF. The DNA of the CDR3 is TGTGCCAGCAGCCGGGACACCGAGTACACTGAAGCTTTCTTT. The chain joins TRBV12-3 or TRBV12-4 to TRBJ1-1, with D possibly TRBD1 on 6 matching bases. The CDR3 extends over 14 amino acids. Trimming took off 6 bases at V and 3 bases at J, with 14 bases between the two ends.

In this sample, this clonotype turned up a few times. This rearrangement joins TRBV11-2 to TRBJ2-3; D is uncertain. The germline CDR1 and CDR2 sequences are SGHAT and FQNNGV. This CDR3 spans 12 amino acids. With 5 bases removed from V and 2 bases from J, the gap between germline ends came to 5 bases. The CDR3 here is CASSHNTDTQYF. CDR3 bases: TGTGCCAGCAGCCATAACACAGATACGCAGTATTTT.

The chain is built from TRBV28 and TRBJ2-2; a weak D match, TRBD2 (6 bases). V dropped 5 bases and J dropped 5 bases, with 15 bases sitting between them. CDR3 length: 15 amino acids. CDR1 and CDR2 from the germline V gene are MDHEN and SYDVKM. The CDR3 DNA reads TGTGCCAGCAGTCCCCGTCGAGGGAGGACCGGGGAGCTGTTTTTT. Translating it yields CASSPRRGRTGELFF.

This clonotype was counted at least ten times. The chain recombines TRBV3-1 with TRBJ2-7; no definite D call. Germline CDR1 LGHDT, CDR2 YNNKEL (reference sequence). CDR3 length: 14 amino acids. V was shortened by 1 base and J by 6 bases, with 13 bases between the two germline ends. The DNA of the CDR3 is TGTGCCAGCAGCCAAGCGGTGCAGGTTGCCGAGCAGTACTTC. Translation: CASSQAVQVAEQYF.

The chain joins TRBV4-2 to TRBJ2-7, with D hard to call. This CDR3 has 13 residues. Germline V CDR1 and CDR2: LGHNA, YNFKEQ. The V and J ends lost 0 bases and 4 bases respectively, with 7 bases between them. The CDR3: CASSQDLGYEQYF. In nucleotides, the CDR3 is TGTGCCAGCAGCCAAGATCTTGGATACGAGCAGTACTTC.

The chain joins TRBV6-2 or TRBV6-3 to TRBJ2-5; D gene unclear. Germline V gives CDR1 MNHEY, CDR2 SVGEGT. The CDR3 is 15 amino acids. Trimming stripped 2 bases from V and 4 bases from J, with 14 bases between. CDR3: CASSYVPLVGETQYF. In DNA, the CDR3 is TGTGCCAGCAGTTACGTACCCCTAGTCGGAGAGACCCAGTACTTC.